The present TCR beta chain was sequenced within a study of blood T cell repertoires in COVID-19. Method: immunoSEQ multiplex PCR; TCRdb's copy keeps in-frame clones and lacks some. The sample shows some 200,000 clones, around four fifths of them seen only once. From germline, CDR1 is ENHRY and CDR2 SYGVKD. This CDR3 is built from 15 residues. With 4 bases clipped from V and 6 bases from J, the junction kept 6 bases outside the gene matches. The J gene is TRBJ2-1, the V gene TRBV10-3, with TRBD2 identical over 10 bases. The sample comprised peripheral blood. The sequence was collected from a woman over 75 with COVID-19, enrolled during active disease. The CDR3 loop is CAISGGLAAVNEQFF. For the CDR3, the DNA is TGTGCCATCAGTGGAGGACTAGCGGCGGTCAATGAGCAGTTCTTC.